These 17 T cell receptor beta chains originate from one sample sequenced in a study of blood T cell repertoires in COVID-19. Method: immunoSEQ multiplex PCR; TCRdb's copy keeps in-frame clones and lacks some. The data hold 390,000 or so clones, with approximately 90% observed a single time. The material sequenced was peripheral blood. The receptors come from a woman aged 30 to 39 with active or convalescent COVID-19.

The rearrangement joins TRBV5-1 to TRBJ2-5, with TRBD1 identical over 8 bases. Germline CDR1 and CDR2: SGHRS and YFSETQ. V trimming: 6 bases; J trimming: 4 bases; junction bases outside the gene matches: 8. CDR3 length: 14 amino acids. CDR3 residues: CASTKTGDGETQYF. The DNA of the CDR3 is TGCGCCAGCACCAAGACAGGGGACGGAGAGACCCAGTACTTC.

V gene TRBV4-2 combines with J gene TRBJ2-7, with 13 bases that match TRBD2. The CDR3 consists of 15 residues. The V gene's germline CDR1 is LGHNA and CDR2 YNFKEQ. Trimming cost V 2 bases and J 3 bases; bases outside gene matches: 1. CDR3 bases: TGTGCCAGCAGCCAACGACTAGCGGGGGGCTACGAGCAGTACTTC. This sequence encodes CASSQRLAGGYEQYF.

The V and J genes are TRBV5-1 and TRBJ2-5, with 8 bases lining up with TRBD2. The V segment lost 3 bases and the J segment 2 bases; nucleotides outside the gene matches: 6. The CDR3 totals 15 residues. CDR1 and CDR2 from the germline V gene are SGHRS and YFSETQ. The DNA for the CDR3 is TGCGCCAGCAGCTCGGGGGGGACTTCTCAAGAGACCCAGTACTTC. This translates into CASSSGGTSQETQYF.

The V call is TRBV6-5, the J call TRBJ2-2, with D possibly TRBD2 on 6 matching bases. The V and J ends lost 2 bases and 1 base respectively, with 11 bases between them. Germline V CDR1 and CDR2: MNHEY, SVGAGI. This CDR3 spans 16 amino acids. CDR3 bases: TGTGCCAGCAGTTACGCCCTAGCGCGGAACACCGGGGAGCTGTTTTTT. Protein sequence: CASSYALARNTGELFF.

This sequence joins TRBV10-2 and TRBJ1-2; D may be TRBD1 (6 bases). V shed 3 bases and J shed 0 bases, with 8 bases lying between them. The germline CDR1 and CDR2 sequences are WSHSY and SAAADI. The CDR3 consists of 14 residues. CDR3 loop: CASSEQGANYGYTF. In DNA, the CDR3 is TGCGCCAGCAGTGAACAGGGTGCTAACTATGGCTACACCTTC.

CDR3 loop: CASSVMVGHGYTF. CDR3 coding DNA: TGTGCCAGCAGTGTGATGGTGGGGCATGGCTACACCTTC. The chain is built from TRBV2 and TRBJ1-2; possibly TRBD1 for D (5 bases). The ends were cut back, 4 bases at V and 6 bases at J, with 12 bases in the middle. The CDR3 runs to 13 residues. Germline CDR1 is SNHLY and CDR2 is FYNNEI.

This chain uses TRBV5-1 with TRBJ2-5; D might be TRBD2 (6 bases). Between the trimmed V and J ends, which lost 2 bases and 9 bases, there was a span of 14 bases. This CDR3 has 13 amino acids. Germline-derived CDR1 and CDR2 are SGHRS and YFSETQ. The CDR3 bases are TGCGCCAGCAGCTTTAGTCCGGGGGAGGCCCAGTACTTC. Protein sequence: CASSFSPGEAQYF.

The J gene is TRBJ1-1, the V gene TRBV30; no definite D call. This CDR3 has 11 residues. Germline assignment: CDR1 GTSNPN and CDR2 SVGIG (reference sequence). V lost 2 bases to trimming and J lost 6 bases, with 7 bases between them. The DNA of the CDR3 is TGTGCCTGGAGTATAGCGTCTGAAGCTTTCTTT. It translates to CAWSIASEAFF.

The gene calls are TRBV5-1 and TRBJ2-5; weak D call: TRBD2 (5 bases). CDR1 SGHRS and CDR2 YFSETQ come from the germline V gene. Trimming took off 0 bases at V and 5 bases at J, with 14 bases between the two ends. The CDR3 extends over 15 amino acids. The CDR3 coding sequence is TGCGCCAGCAGCTTGGAACGGGGAAATAGCGAGACCCAGTACTTC. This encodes CASSLERGNSETQYF. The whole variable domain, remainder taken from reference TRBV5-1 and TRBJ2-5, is KAGVTQTPRYLIKTRGQQVTLSCSPISGHRSVSWYQQTPGQGLQFLFEYFSETQRNKGNFPGRFSGRQFSNSRSEMNVSTLELGDSALYLCASSLERGNSETQYFGPGTRLLVL.

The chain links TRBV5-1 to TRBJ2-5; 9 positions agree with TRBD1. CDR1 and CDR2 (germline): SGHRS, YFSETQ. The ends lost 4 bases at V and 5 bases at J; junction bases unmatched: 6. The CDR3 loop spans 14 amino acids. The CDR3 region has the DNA TGCGCCAGCAGCCAGAACAGGGGGCGGGAGACCCAGTACTTC. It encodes CASSQNRGRETQYF.

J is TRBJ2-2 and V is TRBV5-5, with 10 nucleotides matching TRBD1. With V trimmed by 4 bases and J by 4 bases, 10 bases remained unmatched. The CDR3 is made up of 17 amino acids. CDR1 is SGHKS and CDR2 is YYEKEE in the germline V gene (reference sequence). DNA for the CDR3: TGTGCCAGCAGCACCCCGGGACAGGGGCCGACCACCGGGGAGCTGTTTTTT. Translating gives CASSTPGQGPTTGELFF.

CDR3 DNA: TGCAGCGTTGAACGAGCAGGCTTTGCTGGAAACACCATATATTTT. Its protein is CSVERAGFAGNTIYF. The chain combines TRBV29-1 with TRBJ1-3; D is unresolved. With 2 bases removed from V and 2 bases from J, the gap between germline ends came to 13 bases. The CDR3 length is 15 residues. Germline V gives CDR1 SQVTM, CDR2 ANQGSEA.

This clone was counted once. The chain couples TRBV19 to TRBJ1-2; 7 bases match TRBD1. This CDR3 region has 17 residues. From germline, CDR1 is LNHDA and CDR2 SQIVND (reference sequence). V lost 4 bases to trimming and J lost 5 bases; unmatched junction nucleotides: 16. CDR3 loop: CASSTIPTGLTWYGYTF. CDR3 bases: TGTGCCAGTAGTACAATCCCGACAGGGCTGACCTGGTATGGCTACACCTTC.

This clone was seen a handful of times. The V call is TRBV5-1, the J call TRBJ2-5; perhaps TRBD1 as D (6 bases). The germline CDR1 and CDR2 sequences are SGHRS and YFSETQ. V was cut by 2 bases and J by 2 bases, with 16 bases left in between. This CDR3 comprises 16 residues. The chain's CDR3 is CASSFNIPGQQETQYF. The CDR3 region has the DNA TGCGCCAGCAGCTTCAATATTCCGGGACAACAAGAGACCCAGTACTTC. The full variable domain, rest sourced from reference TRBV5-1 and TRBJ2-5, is KAGVTQTPRYLIKTRGQQVTLSCSPISGHRSVSWYQQTPGQGLQFLFEYFSETQRNKGNFPGRFSGRQFSNSRSEMNVSTLELGDSALYLCASSFNIPGQQETQYFGPGTRLLVL.

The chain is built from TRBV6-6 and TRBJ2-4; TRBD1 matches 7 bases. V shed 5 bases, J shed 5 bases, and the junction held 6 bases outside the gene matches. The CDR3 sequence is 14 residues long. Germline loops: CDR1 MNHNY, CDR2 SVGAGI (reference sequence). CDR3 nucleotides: TGTGCCAGCAGTCAGGGGGACGGTCAAAACATTCAGTACTTC. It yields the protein CASSQGDGQNIQYF.

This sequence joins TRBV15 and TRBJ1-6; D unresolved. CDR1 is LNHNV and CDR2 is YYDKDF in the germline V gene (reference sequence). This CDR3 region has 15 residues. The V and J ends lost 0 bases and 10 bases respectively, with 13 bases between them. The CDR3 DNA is TGTGCCACCAGCAGAGATCGCAAAACGCGATCACCCCTCCACTTT. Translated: CATSRDRKTRSPLHF.

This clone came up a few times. CDR3 nucleotide sequence: TGTGCCAGCAGCTTAGGGACAGGCACAGATACGCAGTATTTT. As protein: CASSLGTGTDTQYF. This chain uses TRBV11-2 with TRBJ2-3; D is possibly TRBD1 (6 bases). The CDR3 is 14 amino acids. Germline V gene lookup returns CDR1 SGHAT and CDR2 FQNNGV. Trimming pared 1 base from V and 1 base from J, leaving 6 bases between.